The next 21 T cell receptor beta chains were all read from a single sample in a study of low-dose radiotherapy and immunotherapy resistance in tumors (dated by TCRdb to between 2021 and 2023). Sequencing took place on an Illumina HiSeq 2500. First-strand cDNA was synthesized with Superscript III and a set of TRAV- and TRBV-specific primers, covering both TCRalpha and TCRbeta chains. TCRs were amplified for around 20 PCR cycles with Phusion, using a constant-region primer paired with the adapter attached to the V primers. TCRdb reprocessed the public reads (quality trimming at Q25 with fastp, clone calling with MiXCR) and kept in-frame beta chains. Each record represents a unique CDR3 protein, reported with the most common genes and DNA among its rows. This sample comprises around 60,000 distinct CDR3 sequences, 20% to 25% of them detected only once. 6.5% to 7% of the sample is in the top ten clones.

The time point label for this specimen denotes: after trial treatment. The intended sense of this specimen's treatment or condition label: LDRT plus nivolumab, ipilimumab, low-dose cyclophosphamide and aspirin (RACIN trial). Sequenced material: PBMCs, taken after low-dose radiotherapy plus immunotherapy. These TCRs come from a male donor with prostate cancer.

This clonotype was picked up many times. The DNA for the CDR3 is TGCGCCAGCAGCCCTAATGCCGTTAGCTCCTACAATGAGCAGTTCTTC. This gives the protein CASSPNAVSSYNEQFF. J is TRBJ2-1 and V is TRBV5-1; D not certain. Germline CDR1 SGHRS, CDR2 YFSETQ. The CDR3 loop spans 16 amino acids. Between the trimmed V and J ends, which lost 4 bases and 0 bases, there was a span of 14 bases.

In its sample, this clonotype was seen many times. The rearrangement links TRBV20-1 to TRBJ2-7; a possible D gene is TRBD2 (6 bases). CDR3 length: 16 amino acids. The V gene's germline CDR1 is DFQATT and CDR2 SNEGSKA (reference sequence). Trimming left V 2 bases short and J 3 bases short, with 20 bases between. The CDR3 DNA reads TGCAGTGCTAGACCAATCTCAGAGGCGGGATTCTACGAGCAGTACTTC. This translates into CSARPISEAGFYEQYF.

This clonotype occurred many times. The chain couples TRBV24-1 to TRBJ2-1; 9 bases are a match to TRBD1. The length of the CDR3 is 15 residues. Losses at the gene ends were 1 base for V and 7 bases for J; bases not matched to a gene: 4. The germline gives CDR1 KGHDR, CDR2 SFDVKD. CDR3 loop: CATSDFGTGRNEQFF. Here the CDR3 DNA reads TGTGCCACCAGTGATTTTGGGACAGGGAGGAATGAGCAGTTCTTC.

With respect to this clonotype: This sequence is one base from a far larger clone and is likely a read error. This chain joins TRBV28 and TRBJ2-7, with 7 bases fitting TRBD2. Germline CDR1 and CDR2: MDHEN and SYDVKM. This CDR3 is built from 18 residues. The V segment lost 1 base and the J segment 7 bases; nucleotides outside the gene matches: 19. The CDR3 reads CASSLSGEWNWDYNEQYF. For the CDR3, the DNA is TGTGCCAGCAGTTTATCCGGGGAGTGGAATTGGGACTACAATGAGCAGTACTTC.

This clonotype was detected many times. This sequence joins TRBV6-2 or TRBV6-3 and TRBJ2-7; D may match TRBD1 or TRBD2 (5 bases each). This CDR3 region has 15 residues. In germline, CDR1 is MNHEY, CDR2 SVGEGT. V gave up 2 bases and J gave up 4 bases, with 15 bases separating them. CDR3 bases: TGTGCCAGCAGTTACCGGATCACTGGGGGTTACGAGCAGTACTTC. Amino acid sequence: CASSYRITGGYEQYF.

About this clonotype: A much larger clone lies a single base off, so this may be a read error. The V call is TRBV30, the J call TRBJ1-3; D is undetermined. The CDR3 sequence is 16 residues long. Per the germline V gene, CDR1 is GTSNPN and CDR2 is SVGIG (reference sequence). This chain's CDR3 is CAWSVGLSNSGNTVYF. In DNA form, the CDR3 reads TGTGCCTGGAGTGTCGGATTGAGCAACTCTGGAAACACCGTATATTTT. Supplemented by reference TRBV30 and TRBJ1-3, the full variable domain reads SQTIHQWPATLVQPVGSPLSLECTVEGTSNPNLYWYRQAAGRGLQLLFYSVGIGQISSEVPQNLSASRPQDRQFILSSKKLLLSDSGFYLCAWSVGLSNSGNTVYFGEGSWLTVV.

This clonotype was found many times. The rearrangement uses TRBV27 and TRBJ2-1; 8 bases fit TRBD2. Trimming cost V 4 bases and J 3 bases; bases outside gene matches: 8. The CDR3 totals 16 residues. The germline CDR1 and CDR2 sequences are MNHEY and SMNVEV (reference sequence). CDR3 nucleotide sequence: TGTGCCAGCAGTTCCCAATCCAGCGGGGGCTACAATGAGCAGTTCTTC. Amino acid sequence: CASSSQSSGGYNEQFF.

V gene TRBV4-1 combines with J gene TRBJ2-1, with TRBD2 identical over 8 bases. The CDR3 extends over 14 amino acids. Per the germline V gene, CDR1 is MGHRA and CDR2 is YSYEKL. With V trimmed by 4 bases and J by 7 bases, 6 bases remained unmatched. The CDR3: CASSLSTSVNEQFF. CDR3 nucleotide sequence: TGCGCCAGCAGCCTCTCGACTAGCGTAAATGAGCAGTTCTTC.

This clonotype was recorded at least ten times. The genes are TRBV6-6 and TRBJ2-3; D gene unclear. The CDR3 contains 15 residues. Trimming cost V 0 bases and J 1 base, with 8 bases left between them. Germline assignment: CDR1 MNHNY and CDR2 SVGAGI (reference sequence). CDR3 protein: CASSYSWRGTDTQYF. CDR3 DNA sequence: TGTGCCAGCAGTTACTCCTGGAGAGGCACAGATACGCAGTATTTT.

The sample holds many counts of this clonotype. CDR3: CASSLGLAGGAHTQYF. The CDR3 nucleotides are TGTGCCAGCAGCTTGGGCCTAGCGGGAGGAGCCCATACGCAGTATTTT. The V and J genes are TRBV5-4 and TRBJ2-3, with TRBD2 matching over 11 bases. Trimming removed 0 bases from V and 7 bases from J; junction bases left unmatched: 7. Germline V CDR1 and CDR2: SGHNT, YYREEE (reference sequence). There are 16 residues in the CDR3. Drawing the rest from reference TRBV5-4 and TRBJ2-3, the complete variable domain is ETGVTQSPTHLIKTRGQQVTLRCSSQSGHNTVSWYQQALGQGPQFIFQYYREEENGRGNFPPRFSGLQFPNYSSELNVNALELDDSALYLCASSLGLAGGAHTQYFGPGTRLTVL.

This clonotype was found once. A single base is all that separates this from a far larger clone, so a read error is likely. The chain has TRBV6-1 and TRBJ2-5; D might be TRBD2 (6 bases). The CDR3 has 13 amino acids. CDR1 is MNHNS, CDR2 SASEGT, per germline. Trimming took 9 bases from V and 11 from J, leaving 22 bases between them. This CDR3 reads CASRLDVIREQYF. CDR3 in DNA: TGTGCCAGTCGACTAGATGTGATACGTGAGCAGTACTTC.

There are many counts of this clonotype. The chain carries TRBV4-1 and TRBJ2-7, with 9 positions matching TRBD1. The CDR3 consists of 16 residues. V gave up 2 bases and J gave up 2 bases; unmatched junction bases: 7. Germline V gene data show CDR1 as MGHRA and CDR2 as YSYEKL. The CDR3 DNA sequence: TGCGCCAGCAGCCAAAGGAGCGGGGACAGGGCCTACGAGCAGTACTTC. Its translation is CASSQRSGDRAYEQYF.

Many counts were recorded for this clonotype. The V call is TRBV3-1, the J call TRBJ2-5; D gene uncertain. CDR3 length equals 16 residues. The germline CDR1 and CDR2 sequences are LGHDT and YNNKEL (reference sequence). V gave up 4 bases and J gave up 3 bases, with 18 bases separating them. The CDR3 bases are TGTGCCAGCAGCCCAAGGGCTCTGTTTGGGAAAGAGACCCAGTACTTC. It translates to CASSPRALFGKETQYF.

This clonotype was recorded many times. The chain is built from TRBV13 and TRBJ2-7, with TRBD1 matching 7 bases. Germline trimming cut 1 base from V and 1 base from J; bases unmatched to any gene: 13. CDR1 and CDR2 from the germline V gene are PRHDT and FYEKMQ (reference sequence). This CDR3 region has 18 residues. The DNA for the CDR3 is TGTGCCAGCAGCTTAGCTGGGGACAGAAGAGCGTCGTCCTACGAGCAGTACTTC. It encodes CASSLAGDRRASSYEQYF.

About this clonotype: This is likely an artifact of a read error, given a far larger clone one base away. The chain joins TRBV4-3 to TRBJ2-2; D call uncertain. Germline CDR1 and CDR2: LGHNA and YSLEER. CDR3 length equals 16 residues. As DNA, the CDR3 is TGCGCCAACAGCCAAAACGGAAATGCGAACACCGGGGAGCTGTTTTTT. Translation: CANSQNGNANTGELFF.

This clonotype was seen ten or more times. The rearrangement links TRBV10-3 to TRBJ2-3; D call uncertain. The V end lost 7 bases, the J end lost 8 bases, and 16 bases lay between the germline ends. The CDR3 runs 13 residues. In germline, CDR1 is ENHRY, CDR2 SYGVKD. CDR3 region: CAIKAPTTATQYF. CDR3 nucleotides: TGTGCCATCAAGGCCCCGACAACGGCTACGCAGTATTTT.

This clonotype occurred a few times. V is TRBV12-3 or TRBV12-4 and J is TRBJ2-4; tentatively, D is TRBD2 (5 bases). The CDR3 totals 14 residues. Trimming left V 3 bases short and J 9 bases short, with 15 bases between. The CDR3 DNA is TGTGCCAGCAGTTTTGTTACTCCCGCGGGCATTCAGTACTTC. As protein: CASSFVTPAGIQYF.

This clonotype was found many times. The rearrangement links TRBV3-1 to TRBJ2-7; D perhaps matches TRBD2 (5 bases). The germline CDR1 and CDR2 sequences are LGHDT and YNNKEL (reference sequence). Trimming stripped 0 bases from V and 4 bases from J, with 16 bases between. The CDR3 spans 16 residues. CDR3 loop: CASSQDMIALSYEQYF. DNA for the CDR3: TGTGCCAGCAGCCAAGATATGATAGCGTTATCGTACGAGCAGTACTTC.

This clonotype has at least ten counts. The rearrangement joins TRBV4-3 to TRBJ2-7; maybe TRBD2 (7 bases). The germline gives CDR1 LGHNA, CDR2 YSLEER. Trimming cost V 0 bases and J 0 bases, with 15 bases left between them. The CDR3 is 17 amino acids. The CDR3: CASSQDRGGLSSYEQYF. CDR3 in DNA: TGCGCCAGCAGCCAAGATCGCGGGGGCTTGAGCTCCTACGAGCAGTACTTC.

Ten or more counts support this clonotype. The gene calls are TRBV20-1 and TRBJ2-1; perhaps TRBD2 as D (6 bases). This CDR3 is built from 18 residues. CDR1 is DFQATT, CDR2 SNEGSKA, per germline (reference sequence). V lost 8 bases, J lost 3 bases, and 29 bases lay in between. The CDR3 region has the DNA TGCAGTCCTAAGCCCCGGGACTCCCAAGACATACTCTACAATGAGCAGTTCTTC. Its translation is CSPKPRDSQDILYNEQFF.

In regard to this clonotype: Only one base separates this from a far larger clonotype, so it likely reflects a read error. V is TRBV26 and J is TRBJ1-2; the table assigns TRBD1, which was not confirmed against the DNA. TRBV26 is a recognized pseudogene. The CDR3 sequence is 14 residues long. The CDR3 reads CASSYTDRAHGYTF. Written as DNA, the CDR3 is TGTGCCAGCAGTTACACGGACAGGGCCCATGGCTACACCTTC.